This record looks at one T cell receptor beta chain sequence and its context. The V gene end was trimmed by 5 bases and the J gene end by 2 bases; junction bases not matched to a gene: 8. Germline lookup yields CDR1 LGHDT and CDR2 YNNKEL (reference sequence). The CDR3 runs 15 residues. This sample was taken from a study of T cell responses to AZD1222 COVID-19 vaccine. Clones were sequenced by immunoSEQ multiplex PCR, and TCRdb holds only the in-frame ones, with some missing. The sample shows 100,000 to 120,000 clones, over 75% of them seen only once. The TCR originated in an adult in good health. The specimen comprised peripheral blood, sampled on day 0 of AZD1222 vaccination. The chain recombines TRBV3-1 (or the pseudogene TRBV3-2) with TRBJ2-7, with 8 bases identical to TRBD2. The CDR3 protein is CASSSPGRGAYEQYF. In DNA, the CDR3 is TGTGCCAGCAGCTCGCCCGGGAGGGGAGCCTACGAGCAGTACTTC.